This T cell receptor beta chain was profiled in a study of CD8 T cells in ankylosing spondylitis. Study findings and constraints: It appeared that ankylosing spondylitis blood was characterized by a TCR beta motif of about eight highly homologous variants. Disease-associated clones were CD8+ and fairly uncommon in peripheral blood.

To note about this clonotype: Its antigen is unidentified.

Germline V gives CDR1 MGHRA, CDR2 YSYEKL. The junction had 8 bases not matched to a gene; V was cut back by 5 bases and J by 3 bases. This CDR3 comprises 15 residues. Using its own MiXCR run on the 5' RACE reads, TCRdb lists one record per CDR3 protein. The sample carries hundreds of thousands of distinct CDR3 sequences, roughly 26% recorded once. The chain uses TRBV4-1 and TRBJ2-5; 8 nucleotides match TRBD2. This TCR was recovered from a male donor with ankylosing spondylitis. The specimen was blood, either unsorted or a sorted T cell fraction (not recorded which). In nucleotides, the CDR3 is TGCGCCAGCAGCTCGGGGGGGATCGGTGAAGAGACCCAGTACTTC. Amino acids: CASSSGGIGEETQYF.